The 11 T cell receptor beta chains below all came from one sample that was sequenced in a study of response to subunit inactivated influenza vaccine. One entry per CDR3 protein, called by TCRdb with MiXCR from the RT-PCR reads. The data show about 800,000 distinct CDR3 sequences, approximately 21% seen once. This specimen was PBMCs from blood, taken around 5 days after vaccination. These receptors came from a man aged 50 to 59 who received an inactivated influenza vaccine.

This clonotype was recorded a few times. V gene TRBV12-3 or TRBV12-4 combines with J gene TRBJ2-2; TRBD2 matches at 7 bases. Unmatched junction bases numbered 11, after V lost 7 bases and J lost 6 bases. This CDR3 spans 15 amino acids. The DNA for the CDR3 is TGTGCCAGCACCTATTACACGGCGGGGGCCGGGGAGCTGTTTTTT. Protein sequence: CASTYYTAGAGELFF.

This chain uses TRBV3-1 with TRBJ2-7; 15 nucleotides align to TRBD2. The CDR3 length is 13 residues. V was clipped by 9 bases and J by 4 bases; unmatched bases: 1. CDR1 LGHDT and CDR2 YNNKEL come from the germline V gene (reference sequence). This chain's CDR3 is CASGTSGRYEQYF. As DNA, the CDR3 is TGTGCCAGTGGGACTAGCGGGAGGTACGAGCAGTACTTC.

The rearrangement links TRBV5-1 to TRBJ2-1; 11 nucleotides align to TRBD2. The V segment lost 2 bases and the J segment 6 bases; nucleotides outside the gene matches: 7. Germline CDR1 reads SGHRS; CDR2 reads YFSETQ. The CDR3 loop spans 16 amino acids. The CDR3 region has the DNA TGCGCCAGCAGCTTTGGCCAAGGACTAGCGGGCAATGAGCAGTTCTTC. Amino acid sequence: CASSFGQGLAGNEQFF.

The CDR3 protein is CATSRHWTGETGELFF. The CDR3 DNA reads TGTGCCACCAGCAGGCATTGGACAGGGGAGACCGGGGAGCTGTTTTTT. The chain couples TRBV15 to TRBJ2-2, with TRBD1 matching over 9 bases. This CDR3 is built from 16 residues. The junction had 7 bases not matched to a gene; V was cut back by 3 bases and J by 5 bases. Germline V lookup: CDR1 LNHNV, CDR2 YYDKDF (reference sequence). The full variable domain, in which reference TRBV15 and TRBJ2-2 provide the parts outside the CDR3, is DAMVIQNPRYQVTQFGKPVTLSCSQTLNHNVMYWYQQKSSQAPKLLFHYYDKDFNNEADTPDNFQSRRPNTSFCFLDIRSPGLGDTAMYLCATSRHWTGETGELFFGEGSRLTVL.

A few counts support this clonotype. Here the CDR3 reads CASSQDLGLGNTEAFF. The CDR3 nucleotides read TGCGCCAGCAGCCAAGATCTGGGATTGGGGAACACTGAAGCTTTCTTT. The gene calls are TRBV4-3 and TRBJ1-1, with D unclear. Trimming stripped 0 bases from V and 1 base from J, with 12 bases between. This CDR3 has 16 residues. Germline V CDR1 and CDR2: LGHNA, YSLEER.

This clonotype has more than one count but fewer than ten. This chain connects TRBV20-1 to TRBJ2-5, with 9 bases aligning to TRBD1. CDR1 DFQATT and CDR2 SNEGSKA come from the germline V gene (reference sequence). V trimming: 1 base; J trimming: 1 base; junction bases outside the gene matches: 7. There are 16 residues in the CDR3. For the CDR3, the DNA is TGCAGTGCTAGAGGGGCCCCGGGACAGGGCCAAGAGACCCAGTACTTC. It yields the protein CSARGAPGQGQETQYF.

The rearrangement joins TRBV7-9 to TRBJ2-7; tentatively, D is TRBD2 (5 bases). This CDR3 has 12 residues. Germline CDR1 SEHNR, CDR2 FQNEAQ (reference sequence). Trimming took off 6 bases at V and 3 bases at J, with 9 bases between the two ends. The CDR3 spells CASRMDFYEQYF. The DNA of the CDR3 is TGTGCCAGCAGAATGGACTTCTACGAGCAGTACTTC.

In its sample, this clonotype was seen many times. The CDR3, as DNA: TGTGCCAGCAGGACCGGGACGGCGACCGGGGAGCTGTTTTTT. Translating gives CASRTGTATGELFF. The chain is built from TRBV12-3 or TRBV12-4 and TRBJ2-2; D possibly matches TRBD1 or TRBD2 (5 bases each). Deletions cut 6 bases from V and 5 bases from J, with 13 bases between. The CDR3 sequence is 14 residues long.

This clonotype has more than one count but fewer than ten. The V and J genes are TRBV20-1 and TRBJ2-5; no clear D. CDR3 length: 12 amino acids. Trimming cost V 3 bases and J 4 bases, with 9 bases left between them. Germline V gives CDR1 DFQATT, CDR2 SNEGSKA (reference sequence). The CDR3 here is CSASGQLETQYF. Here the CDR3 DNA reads TGCAGTGCTAGTGGGCAGCTAGAGACCCAGTACTTC.

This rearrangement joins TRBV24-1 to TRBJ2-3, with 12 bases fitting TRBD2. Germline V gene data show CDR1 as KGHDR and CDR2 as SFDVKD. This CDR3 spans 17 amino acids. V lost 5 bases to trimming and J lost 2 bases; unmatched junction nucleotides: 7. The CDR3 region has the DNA TGTGCCACCAGTGGGACTAGCGGGAAAACAAACACAGATACGCAGTATTTT. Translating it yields CATSGTSGKTNTDTQYF.

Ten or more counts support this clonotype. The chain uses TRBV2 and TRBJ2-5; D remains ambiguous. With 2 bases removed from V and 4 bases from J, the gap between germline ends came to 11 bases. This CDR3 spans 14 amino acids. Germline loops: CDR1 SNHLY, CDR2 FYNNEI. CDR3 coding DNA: TGTGCCAGCAGTGAATATTTGGGTGGAGAGACCCAGTACTTC. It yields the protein CASSEYLGGETQYF.